The present T cell receptor (beta chain) was sequenced within a study of T cell repertoires in cytomegalovirus infection. Turning to the study itself: Epitope selection comprised recently identified HLA-C-restricted CMV epitopes and well-studied HLA-B-restricted CMV epitopes. It can be stated that public TCR beta signatures indicated CMV infection as well as a matching HLA type.

There are a few counts of this clonotype. Antigen: not known. TCRdb fed the reads into MiXCR, producing one record per CDR3 protein. The sample contains fewer than 650,000 distinct CDR3 sequences, about 39% of which appear only once. Whole-study results and caveats: CMV carriers having the relevant HLA were flagged by cumulative public TCR beta family frequency.

Trimming left V 7 bases short and J 0 bases short, with 8 bases between. The CDR3 sequence is 13 residues long. Germline values: CDR1 MNHEY, CDR2 SVGEGT. The TCR originated in a human donor in good health (CMV status not recorded). Some clones in this sample may be carry-over from other donors' samples. The sequencing here drew on cultured PBMCs, taken from culture after CMV antigen stimulation. V is TRBV6-2 or TRBV6-3 and J is TRBJ2-3, with D unclear. DNA for the CDR3: TGTGCCAGCATTAAAACTAGCACAGATACGCAGTATTTT. Translated: CASIKTSTDTQYF.